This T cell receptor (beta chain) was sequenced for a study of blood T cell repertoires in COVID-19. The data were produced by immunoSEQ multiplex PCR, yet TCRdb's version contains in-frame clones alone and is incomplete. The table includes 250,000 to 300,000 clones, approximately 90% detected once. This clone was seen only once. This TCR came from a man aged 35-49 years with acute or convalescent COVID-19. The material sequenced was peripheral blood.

CDR3 in amino acids: CASSQGFGRAYEQYF. DNA of the CDR3: TGTGCCAGCAGCCAAGGTTTTGGCAGGGCCTACGAGCAGTACTTC. The rearrangement uses TRBV14 and TRBJ2-7, with a tentative D call TRBD1 (5 bases). CDR3 length: 15 residues. Trimming removed 1 base from V and 2 bases from J, with 12 bases in between. CDR1 SGHDN and CDR2 FVKESK come from the germline V gene. The complete variable domain, with remaining parts taken from reference TRBV14 and TRBJ2-7, reads EAGVTQFPSHSVIEKGQTVTLRCDPISGHDNLYWYRRVMGKEIKFLLHFVKESKQDESGMPNNRFLAERTGGTYSTLKVQPAELEDSGVYFCASSQGFGRAYEQYFGPGTRLTVT.